What follows are 4 T cell receptor beta chains derived from one specimen sequenced in a study of human T cells and chemical hapten exposure. MiXCR was run by TCRdb on the RACE reads, yielding one entry per CDR3 protein. The sample has under 200,000 distinct CDR3 sequences; almost 30% are singletons. The time point is: pre-sensitization, week 0. Treatment: therapeutic diphenylcyclopropenone sensitization with weekly scalp DPC. Sequencing was performed on whole blood, taken in connection with sensitization to the hapten diphenylcyclopropenone (DPC). The receptors shown here come from a woman under 40 with alopecia areata. Some clones in this sample may be carry-over from other donors' samples.

A few counts support this clonotype. V is TRBV28 and J is TRBJ2-7; D is possibly TRBD2 (5 bases). From germline, CDR1 is MDHEN and CDR2 SYDVKM. The CDR3 sequence is 15 residues long. V lost 2 bases, J lost 0 bases, and 11 bases lay in between. CDR3 loop: CASSLIATSSYEQYF. CDR3 coding DNA: TGTGCCAGCAGTTTAATAGCGACAAGCTCCTACGAGCAGTACTTC.

This clonotype was seen only a few times. The chain links TRBV9 to TRBJ2-2, with TRBD1 identical over 10 bases. V was pared by 1 base and J by 5 bases, with 5 bases of the junction left unmatched. Germline lookup yields CDR1 SGDLS and CDR2 YYNGEE. This CDR3 has 16 amino acids. CDR3 in DNA: TGTGCCAGCAGCGTATTGGGACAGGGGAATACCGGGGAGCTGTTTTTT. Protein product: CASSVLGQGNTGELFF.

This clonotype was seen only a few times. The chain combines TRBV10-3 with TRBJ1-2; D remains unclear. Germline V CDR1 and CDR2: ENHRY, SYGVKD. Trimming took 3 bases from V and 4 from J, leaving 9 bases between them. This CDR3 region has 13 residues. The CDR3 DNA follows: TGTGCCATCAGTGATCCGACAACCTATGGCTACACCTTC. It encodes CAISDPTTYGYTF.

The CDR3 sequence: CASSLGASNTEAFF. In nucleotides, the CDR3 is TGCGCCAGCAGCTTGGGGGCCTCGAACACTGAAGCTTTCTTT. This chain connects TRBV5-1 to TRBJ1-1; D unresolved. The CDR3 runs to 14 residues. The germline V gene has CDR1 SGHRS and CDR2 YFSETQ. The V gene lost 0 bases and the J gene lost 1 base, with 7 bases spanning the gap.